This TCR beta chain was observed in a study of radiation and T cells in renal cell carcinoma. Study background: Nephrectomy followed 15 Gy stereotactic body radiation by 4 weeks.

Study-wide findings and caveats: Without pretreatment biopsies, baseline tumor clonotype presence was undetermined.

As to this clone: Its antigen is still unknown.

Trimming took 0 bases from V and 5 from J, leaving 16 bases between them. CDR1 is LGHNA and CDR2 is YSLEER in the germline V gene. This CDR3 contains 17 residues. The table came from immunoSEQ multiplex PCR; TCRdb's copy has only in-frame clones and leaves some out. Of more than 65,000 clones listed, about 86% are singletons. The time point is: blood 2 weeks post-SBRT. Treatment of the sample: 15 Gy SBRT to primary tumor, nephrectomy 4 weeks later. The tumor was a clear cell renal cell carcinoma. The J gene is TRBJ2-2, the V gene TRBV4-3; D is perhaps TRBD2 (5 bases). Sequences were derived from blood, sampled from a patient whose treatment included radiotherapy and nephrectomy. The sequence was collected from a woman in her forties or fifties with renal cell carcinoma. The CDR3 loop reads CASSQDLASPGTGELFF. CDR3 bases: TGCGCCAGCAGCCAAGACCTAGCCAGTCCGGGGACCGGGGAGCTGTTTTTT.